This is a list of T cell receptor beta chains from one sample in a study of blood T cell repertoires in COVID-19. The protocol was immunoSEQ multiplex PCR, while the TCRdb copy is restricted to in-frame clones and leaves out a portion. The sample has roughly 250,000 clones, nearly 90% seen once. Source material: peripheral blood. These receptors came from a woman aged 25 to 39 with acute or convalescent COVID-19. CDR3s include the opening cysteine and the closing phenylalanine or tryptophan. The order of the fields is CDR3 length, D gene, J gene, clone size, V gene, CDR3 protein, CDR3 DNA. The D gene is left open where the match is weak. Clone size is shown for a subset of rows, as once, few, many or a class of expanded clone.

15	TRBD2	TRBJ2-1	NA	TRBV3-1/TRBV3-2	CASSHGTSGHNEQFF	TGTGCCAGCAGCCACGGGACTAGCGGACACAATGAGCAGTTCTTC
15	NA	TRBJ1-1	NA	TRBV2	CASSQARAPNTEAFF	TGTGCCAGCAGTCAAGCCAGGGCGCCGAACACTGAAGCTTTCTTT
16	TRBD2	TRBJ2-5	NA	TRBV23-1	CASTRDATGGQETQYF	TGCGCCAGCACCCGGGACGCGACGGGGGGCCAAGAGACCCAGTACTTC
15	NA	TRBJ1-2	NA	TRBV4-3	CASSQGRAAAGRYTF	TGCGCCAGCAGCCAAGGGCGGGCGGCGGCCGGGCGCTACACCTTC
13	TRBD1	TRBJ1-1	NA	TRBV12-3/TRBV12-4	CASTMTGGTEAFF	TGTGCCAGCACCATGACAGGGGGCACTGAAGCTTTCTTT
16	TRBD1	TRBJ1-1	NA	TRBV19	CASSIFGQGLNTEAFF	TGTGCCAGTAGTATTTTTGGACAGGGTTTGAACACTGAAGCTTTCTTT
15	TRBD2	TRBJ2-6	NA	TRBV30	CAWSGLAGGANVLTF	TGTGCCTGGAGTGGACTAGCGGGTGGGGCCAACGTCCTGACTTTC
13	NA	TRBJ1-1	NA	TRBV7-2	CASSLALGQLAFF	TGTGCCAGCAGCTTAGCCCTGGGACAATTAGCTTTCTTT
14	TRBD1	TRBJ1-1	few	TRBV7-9	CASSPDRAYTEAFF	TGTGCCAGCAGCCCGGACAGGGCCTACACTGAAGCTTTCTTT
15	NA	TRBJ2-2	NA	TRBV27	CASSRAGRNTGELFF	TGTGCCAGCAGTAGGGCGGGCAGGAACACCGGGGAGCTGTTTTTT
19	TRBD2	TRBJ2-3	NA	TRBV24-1	CATSDQGLAGEEGTDTQYF	TGTGCCACCAGTGACCAGGGACTAGCGGGAGAAGAAGGCACAGATACGCAGTATTTT
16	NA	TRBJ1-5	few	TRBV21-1	CASSVIGQVNHQPQHF	TGTGCCAGCAGCGTAATAGGACAGGTTAATCATCAGCCCCAGCATTTT
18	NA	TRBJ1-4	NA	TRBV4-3	CASSQDIGFGGSNEKLFF	TGCGCCAGCAGCCAAGATATCGGGTTTGGAGGATCTAATGAAAAACTGTTTTTT
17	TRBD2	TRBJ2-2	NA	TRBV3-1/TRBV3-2	CASSPDLAGECIGELFF	TGTGCCAGCAGCCCAGACCTAGCGGGAGAGTGTATAGGGGAGCTGTTTTTT
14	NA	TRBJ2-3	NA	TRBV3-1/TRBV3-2	CASSLTGSTDTQYF	TGTGCCAGCAGCTTAACAGGGAGCACAGATACGCAGTATTTT
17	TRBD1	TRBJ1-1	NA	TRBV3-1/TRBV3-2	CASSPGQVLFMNTEAFF	TGTGCCAGCAGCCCGGGACAGGTCCTCTTCATGAACACTGAAGCTTTCTTT
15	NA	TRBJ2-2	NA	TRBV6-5	CASSPGGTHTGELFF	TGTGCCAGCAGTCCTGGCGGGACGCACACCGGGGAGCTGTTTTTT
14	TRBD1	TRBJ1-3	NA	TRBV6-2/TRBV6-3	CASSYTGVGNTIYF	TGTGCCAGCAGTTACACAGGGGTTGGAAACACCATATATTTT
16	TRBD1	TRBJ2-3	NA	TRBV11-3	CASSLGQGTFTDTQYF	TGTGCCAGCAGCTTAGGACAGGGAACCTTCACAGATACGCAGTATTTT
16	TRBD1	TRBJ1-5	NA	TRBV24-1	CATSDVQGSSNQPQHF	TGTGCCACCAGTGACGTACAGGGGAGTAGCAATCAGCCCCAGCATTTT
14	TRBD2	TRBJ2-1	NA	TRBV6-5	CASRGLAGVNEQFF	TGTGCCAGCAGAGGACTAGCGGGAGTGAATGAGCAGTTCTTC
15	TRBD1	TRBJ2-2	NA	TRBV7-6	CASSWGQGNTGELFF	TGTGCCAGCTCTTGGGGACAGGGAAACACCGGGGAGCTGTTTTTT
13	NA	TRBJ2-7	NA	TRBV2	CASRGAGSYEQYF	TGTGCCAGCAGGGGGGCCGGCTCCTACGAGCAGTACTTC
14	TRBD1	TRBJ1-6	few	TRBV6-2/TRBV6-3	CASSYGTGGSPLHF	TGTGCCAGCAGTTACGGGACAGGGGGTTCACCCCTCCACTTT
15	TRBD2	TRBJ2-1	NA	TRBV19	CASGLAGARRNEQFF	TGTGCCAGTGGACTAGCGGGAGCCCGGCGGAATGAGCAGTTCTTC
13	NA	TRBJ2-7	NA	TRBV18	CASSPGANYEQYF	TGTGCCAGCTCACCAGGGGCGAACTACGAGCAGTACTTC
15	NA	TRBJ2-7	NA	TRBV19	CASAPLYRGNYEQYF	TGTGCCAGCGCGCCCCTCTACCGGGGGAACTACGAGCAGTACTTC
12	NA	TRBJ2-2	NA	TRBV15	CATSTRAGELFF	TGTGCCACCAGCACTCGGGCCGGGGAGCTGTTTTTT
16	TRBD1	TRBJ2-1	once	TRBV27	CASSSQGVSLYNEQFF	TGTGCCAGCAGTTCCCAGGGGGTATCCCTTTACAATGAGCAGTTCTTC
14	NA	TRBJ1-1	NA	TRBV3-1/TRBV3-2	CASSQGTGDSEAFF	TGTGCCAGCAGCCAAGGGACGGGGGACTCTGAAGCTTTCTTT
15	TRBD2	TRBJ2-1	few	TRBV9	CASSVGGGSYNEQFF	TGTGCCAGCAGCGTAGGCGGGGGCTCCTACAATGAGCAGTTCTTC
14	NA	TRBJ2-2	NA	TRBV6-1	CASSEQPGAGELFF	TGTGCCAGCAGTGAACAGCCCGGGGCCGGGGAGCTGTTTTTT
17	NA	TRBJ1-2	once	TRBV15	CATSRGGSGGGNYGYTF	TGTGCCACCAGCCGAGGGGGATCCGGCGGGGGCAACTATGGCTACACCTTC
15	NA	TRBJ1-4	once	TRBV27	CASSPTESQTEKLFF	TGTGCCAGCAGTCCGACGGAGAGCCAGACGGAAAAACTGTTTTTT